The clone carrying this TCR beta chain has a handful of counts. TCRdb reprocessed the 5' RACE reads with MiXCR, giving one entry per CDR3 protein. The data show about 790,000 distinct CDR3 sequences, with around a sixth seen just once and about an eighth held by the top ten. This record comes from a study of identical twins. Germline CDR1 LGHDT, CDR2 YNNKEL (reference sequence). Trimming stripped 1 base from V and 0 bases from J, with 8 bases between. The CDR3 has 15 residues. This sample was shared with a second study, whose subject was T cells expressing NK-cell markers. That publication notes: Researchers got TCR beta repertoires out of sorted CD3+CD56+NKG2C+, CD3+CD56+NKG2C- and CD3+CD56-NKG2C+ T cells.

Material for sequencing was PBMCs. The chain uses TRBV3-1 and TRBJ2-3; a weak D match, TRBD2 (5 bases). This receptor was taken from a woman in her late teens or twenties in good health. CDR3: CASSQAWESTDTQYF. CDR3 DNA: TGTGCCAGCAGCCAAGCCTGGGAGAGCACAGATACGCAGTATTTT.